These T cell receptor beta chains were read from a single sample in a study of CD8 T cells in ankylosing spondylitis. Each CDR3 protein is one row after TCRdb ran MiXCR on the 5' RACE reads. The profile shows some 340,000 distinct CDR3 sequences, under 15% of them singletons. The specimen was blood, either unsorted or a sorted T cell fraction (not recorded which). The receptors here all came from a male donor with ankylosing spondylitis or in good health (not recorded which). CDR3s include the opening cysteine and the closing phenylalanine or tryptophan. Each record gives: V gene, D gene, J gene, clone size, CDR3 protein, CDR3 DNA. A D gene is named only where the DNA matches it firmly. Size is omitted from some rows. Given values are once, few, many or a class for expanded clones.

>TRBV29-1|.|TRBJ2-1|.
CSVVAGSHNEQFF
TGCAGCGTTGTTGCGGGGAGTCACAATGAGCAGTTCTTC
>TRBV12-3/TRBV12-4|.|TRBJ2-2|.
CASSPWRGTGELFF
TGTGCCAGCTCCCCTTGGCGGGGTACCGGGGAGCTGTTTTTT
>TRBV19|.|TRBJ1-5|.
CASSKAGGAINQPQHF
TGTGCCAGTAGTAAGGCGGGGGGGGCAATTAATCAGCCCCAGCATTTT
>TRBV19|TRBD1|TRBJ2-7|.
CASTPGQGTYEQYF
TGTGCCAGTACCCCGGGACAGGGTACCTACGAGCAGTACTTC
>TRBV29-1|TRBD1|TRBJ2-7|.
CSATGGATYEQYF
TGCAGCGCCACAGGGGGTGCGACCTACGAGCAGTACTTC
>TRBV21-1|.|TRBJ2-1|few
CASRVTGTYNEQFF
TGTGCCAGCAGGGTCACCGGGACCTACAATGAGCAGTTCTTC
>TRBV20-1|TRBD1|TRBJ2-7|.
CSARGQERAWPHYEQYF
TGCAGTGCCCGGGGACAGGAAAGAGCCTGGCCCCACTACGAGCAGTACTTC
>TRBV3-1|.|TRBJ2-2|.
CASSQDSGFRTGELFF
TGTGCCAGCAGCCAAGATTCGGGGTTCCGGACCGGGGAGCTGTTTTTT
>TRBV6-1|.|TRBJ2-3|.
CASSRWAGGTDTQYF
TGTGCCAGCAGCCGGTGGGCAGGGGGCACAGATACGCAGTATTTT
>TRBV3-1|TRBD2|TRBJ2-1|.
CASSLLAGLGNEQFF
TGTGCCAGCAGCCTTCTAGCGGGACTTGGGAATGAGCAGTTCTTC
>TRBV5-5|TRBD1|TRBJ1-1|few
CASSPLQGRGAFF
TGTGCCAGCAGCCCCCTACAGGGGCGAGGGGCTTTCTTT
>TRBV11-3|.|TRBJ2-5|few
CASSLVLAETQYF
TGTGCCAGCAGCTTAGTCCTGGCGGAGACCCAGTACTTC
>TRBV5-1|.|TRBJ2-1|few
CASSSNSGYYNEQFF
TGCGCCAGCAGCTCGAATAGCGGTTACTACAATGAGCAGTTCTTC
>TRBV15|.|TRBJ2-1|few
CATSPRGPTVPNEQFF
TGTGCCACCAGCCCTCGGGGCCCCACAGTCCCCAATGAGCAGTTCTTC
>TRBV2|.|TRBJ1-1|few
CASSEPAGEAFF
TGTGCCAGCAGTGAACCCGCGGGTGAAGCTTTCTTT
>TRBV27|.|TRBJ1-4|few
CASSLLPATNEKLFF
TGTGCCAGCAGTTTACTGCCAGCAACTAATGAAAAACTGTTTTTT
>TRBV5-1|.|TRBJ2-5|.
CTSSLNLGGAGQETQYF
TGCACCAGCAGCTTGAATTTGGGCGGGGCCGGCCAAGAGACCCAGTACTTC
>TRBV20-1|.|TRBJ2-2|.
CSARSGPTRAGELFF
TGCAGTGCTAGATCGGGACCTACGAGGGCCGGGGAGCTGTTTTTT
>TRBV5-1|TRBD1|TRBJ2-7|.
CASRIDWTGTYEQYF
TGCGCCAGCCGGATTGATTGGACAGGGACCTACGAGCAGTACTTC
>TRBV5-1|.|TRBJ2-1|many
CASSLAEGQYNEQFF
TGCGCCAGCAGCTTGGCCGAGGGACAATACAATGAGCAGTTCTTC
>TRBV28|TRBD2|TRBJ2-7|.
CASSFPSDLSGGSYEQYF
TGTGCCAGCAGTTTCCCCTCCGATCTTAGCGGGGGTTCCTACGAGCAGTACTTC
>TRBV3-1|.|TRBJ2-2|few
CASSRLGTGELFF
TGTGCCAGCAGCAGACTCGGCACCGGGGAGCTGTTTTTT
>TRBV5-6|TRBD2|TRBJ2-3|few
CASSHIYLAGRAVDTQYF
TGTGCCAGCAGCCATATCTATTTAGCGGGGAGGGCTGTGGATACGCAGTATTTT
>TRBV5-1|TRBD1|TRBJ1-2|few
CASSKEQGRYGYTF
TGCGCCAGCAGCAAGGAACAGGGGCGCTATGGCTACACCTTC
>TRBV20-1|.|TRBJ2-3|few
CSAGGGGGTDTQYF
TGCAGTGCTGGGGGCGGGGGCGGAACAGATACGCAGTATTTT
>TRBV20-1|.|TRBJ1-2|few
CSAGHPQKTNYGYTF
TGCAGTGCCGGACACCCGCAAAAGACTAACTATGGCTACACCTTC
>TRBV12-3/TRBV12-4|.|TRBJ1-2|.
CASSLAGGSGTYYGYTF
TGTGCCAGCAGTTTAGCGGGGGGAAGCGGGACGTACTATGGCTACACCTTC